This entry features one TCR beta chain sequence. The data belong to a study of cytotoxic CD8 clonotypes in ibrutinib-treated CLL. Background on the study: Partial response was seen in approximately 24 patients and complete response in 2; after median around 69 months, approximately 14 stayed remitted, about 12 progressed.

Method: immunoSEQ multiplex PCR; TCRdb's copy keeps in-frame clones and lacks some. The sample records about 160,000 clones, 81% being singletons. TCR beta library input comprised roughly 2.2 micrograms of genomic DNA from cryopreserved PBMCs. The CDR3 covers 16 residues. The chain carries TRBV21-1 and TRBJ2-7; the table's D call of TRBD2 was not tested on the DNA. TRBV21-1 is deemed a pseudogene. The receptor was derived from a human donor with chronic lymphocytic leukemia. The starting material was PBMCs, obtained after 12 months of ibrutinib treatment. CDR3 residues: CASSRGIAGAPYEQYF. In DNA form, the CDR3 reads TGTGCCAGCAGCAGAGGGATCGCGGGAGCCCCCTACGAGCAGTACTTC.